In this sample, the clone carrying this T cell receptor (beta chain) turned up a few times. The antigen remains unidentified. These data are taken from a study of blood T cells in healthy people across ages. Germline CDR1 reads LGHNA; CDR2 reads YSLEER. V lost 0 bases to trimming and J lost 4 bases, with 13 bases between them. The CDR3 length is 15 residues. With a J-beta primer mix and a sample-barcoded 5' primer, a second PCR ran roughly 7 to 11 cycles. TCRdb redid the calling of the 5' RACE reads with MiXCR, one entry per CDR3 protein. The sample lists 1,800,000 or so distinct CDR3 sequences; approximately 40% were seen once. Findings and caveats of the study: Diversity of TCR beta per million T cells declined in a roughly linear way with age.

Peripheral blood was drawn, ten milliliters per donor. The authors isolated at least 7 million PBMCs per sample. V usage is TRBV4-3 and J usage is TRBJ2-7; the D gene is possibly TRBD1 (6 bases). The TCR sequence derives from a human donor in good health. Input material: blood. The chain's CDR3 is CASSQDRDTSYEQYF. CDR3 bases: TGCGCCAGCAGCCAAGATCGGGACACCTCATACGAGCAGTACTTC.